This T cell receptor beta chain emerged from a study of shared T cell receptors in the human thymus. Germline values: CDR1 MNHNS, CDR2 SASEGT. This CDR3 is built from 18 residues. The junction had 11 bases not matched to a gene; V was cut back by 0 bases and J by 6 bases. Libraries were prepared by immunoSEQ multiplex PCR; TCRdb keeps only in-frame clonotypes and omits some of them. This table holds hundreds of thousands of clones, over 75% found once. This same sample was also part of a study on human thymus T cells. That paper adds: Thymus tissue for the work was resected from patients undergoing corrective heart surgery. Blood and thymic repertoires both appeared biased in V and J gene usage.

The receptor comes from a boy younger than two with a congenital heart defect. The gene calls are TRBV6-1 and TRBJ2-2; 9 bases map to TRBD1. The sequencing input was thymocytes. CDR3 sequence (DNA): TGTGCCAGCAGTGAAGCATCGTTCACAGGGGGCTTCCCCGGGGAGCTGTTTTTT. Its translation: CASSEASFTGGFPGELFF.